The 25 T cell receptor beta chains listed next were all sequenced from one sample in a study of blood T cell repertoires in COVID-19. TCRdb's copy holds only in-frame clones and misses some; the assay was immunoSEQ multiplex PCR. This table holds roughly 230,000 clones, just under 90% found once. The source material was PBMCs or T cells enriched from blood (not recorded which). These TCRs come from a woman in her 30s with acute COVID-19.

J is TRBJ1-2 and V is TRBV6-2 or TRBV6-3; D is ambiguous. The CDR3 has 14 residues. V gave up 5 bases and J gave up 11 bases, with 21 bases separating them. Germline V lookup: CDR1 MNHEY, CDR2 SVGEGT. The CDR3 DNA sequence: TGTGCCAGCAGTCCAAGACCCTATTTCAGGTCTTACACCTTC. Its protein is CASSPRPYFRSYTF.

This chain links TRBV3-1 (or the pseudogene TRBV3-2) with TRBJ1-4, with D unresolved. There are 14 residues in the CDR3. Trimming took 4 bases from V and 0 from J, leaving 6 bases between them. Germline loops: CDR1 LGHDT, CDR2 YNNKEL (reference sequence). Here the CDR3 DNA reads TGTGCCAGCAGCCGGGAGGCAACTAATGAAAAACTGTTTTTT. Translation: CASSREATNEKLFF.

This chain uses TRBV6-5 with TRBJ1-1; tentatively, D is TRBD1 (5 bases). V dropped 7 bases and J dropped 3 bases, with 12 bases sitting between them. CDR1 MNHEY and CDR2 SVGAGI come from the germline V gene. This CDR3 spans 13 amino acids. DNA for the CDR3: TGTGCCAGCAAGGGACTTGGGTACACTGAAGCTTTCTTT. It codes for CASKGLGYTEAFF.

V gene TRBV5-4 combines with J gene TRBJ2-1; D gene uncertain. The V gene's germline CDR1 is SGHNT and CDR2 YYREEE (reference sequence). The V end was cut by 3 bases, the J end by 6 bases, with 7 bases between. This CDR3 is built from 12 residues. The CDR3 sequence is CASSSYPNEQFF. CDR3 coding DNA: TGTGCCAGCAGCTCCTATCCCAATGAGCAGTTCTTC.

The CDR3 reads CASSKTGLGNTEAFF. CDR3 bases: TGTGCCAGCAGCAAAACAGGGTTGGGGAACACTGAAGCTTTCTTT. The V call is TRBV9, the J call TRBJ1-1, with D maybe TRBD1 (6 bases). Trimming shortened V by 4 bases and J by 1 base, and 14 bases separated the two germline ends. Germline assignment: CDR1 SGDLS and CDR2 YYNGEE. The CDR3 contains 15 residues.

This clone was seen just once. The chain joins TRBV11-3 to TRBJ2-7; no clear D. Germline lookup yields CDR1 SGHNT and CDR2 YENEEA. Trimming stripped 8 bases from V and 0 bases from J, with 8 bases between. There are 12 residues in the CDR3. The CDR3 sequence: CASGSSSYEQYF. Here the CDR3 DNA reads TGTGCCAGCGGATCTAGCTCCTACGAGCAGTACTTC.

This clone was recorded a few times. The CDR3 loop is CAWSGNQDYGYTF. DNA of the CDR3: TGTGCCTGGAGCGGGAACCAGGACTATGGCTACACCTTC. The chain recombines TRBV30 with TRBJ1-2; unclear D gene. Germline CDR1 reads GTSNPN; CDR2 reads SVGIG (reference sequence). This CDR3 is built from 13 residues. V was cut by 3 bases and J by 3 bases, with 11 bases left in between.

J is TRBJ1-1 and V is TRBV7-3; 7 nucleotides line up with TRBD1. Germline V gene lookup returns CDR1 SGHTA and CDR2 FQGTGA. V lost 5 bases to trimming and J lost 4 bases; unmatched junction nucleotides: 4. This CDR3 comprises 13 residues. CDR3 nucleotide sequence: TGTGCCAGCAGCAGACAGGGTTCCACTGAAGCTTTCTTT. Translating gives CASSRQGSTEAFF.

The J gene is TRBJ1-5, the V gene TRBV7-2; D unresolved. The V end was cut by 5 bases, the J end by 6 bases, with 11 bases between. The CDR3 runs to 13 residues. Germline assignment: CDR1 SGHTA and CDR2 FQGNSA. CDR3 residues: CASSPRELQPQHF. Written as DNA, the CDR3 is TGTGCCAGCAGCCCACGGGAGCTTCAGCCCCAGCATTTT.

This clone is a singleton in its sample. The genes are TRBV6-5 and TRBJ1-1; D may be TRBD1 (6 bases). This CDR3 is built from 15 residues. Per the germline V gene, CDR1 is MNHEY and CDR2 is SVGAGI. Trimming took 4 bases from V and 1 from J, leaving 13 bases between them. The DNA for the CDR3 is TGTGCCAGCAGTTCGCACAGGGATACGAACACTGAAGCTTTCTTT. This encodes CASSSHRDTNTEAFF.

CDR3 bases: TGTGCCAGTGGACCGGGACAGGGAGTGTACACTGAAGCTTTCTTT. Translation: CASGPGQGVYTEAFF. This rearrangement joins TRBV19 to TRBJ1-1; TRBD1 matches 9 bases. The CDR3 length is 15 residues. Germline CDR1 is LNHDA and CDR2 is SQIVND (reference sequence). J was trimmed by 3 bases and V by 8 bases; bases with no gene match: 10.

The chain links TRBV24-1 to TRBJ1-2; no definite D call. The germline gives CDR1 KGHDR, CDR2 SFDVKD. With 2 bases removed from V and 7 bases from J, the gap between germline ends came to 13 bases. The CDR3 runs 14 residues. Here the CDR3 reads CATSDSSGWPGYTF. Written as DNA, the CDR3 is TGTGCCACCAGTGATTCGTCAGGTTGGCCTGGCTACACCTTC.

The V gene is TRBV7-2, the J gene TRBJ2-1, with TRBD1 identical over 10 bases. After removal of 5 bases from V and 6 bases from J, the junction contained 13 bases not matched to a gene. This CDR3 is 17 amino acids long. Germline-derived CDR1 and CDR2 are SGHTA and FQGNSA. In DNA form, the CDR3 reads TGTGCCAGCAGCACCCCGGGACAGGGGATCGTCTCCAATGAGCAGTTCTTC. Its translation is CASSTPGQGIVSNEQFF.

The J gene is TRBJ2-5, the V gene TRBV18; D ambiguous. CDR1 and CDR2 (germline): KGHSH, LQKENI. With 0 bases removed from V and 4 bases from J, the gap between germline ends came to 6 bases. The CDR3 runs to 13 residues. The CDR3 nucleotides read TGTGCCAGCTCACCACCGTTCGTAGAGACCCAGTACTTC. It is translated as CASSPPFVETQYF.

The rearrangement joins TRBV6-5 to TRBJ1-3; D perhaps matches TRBD1 (5 bases). Germline V gene sequence: CDR1 MNHEY, CDR2 SVGAGI. V was pared by 7 bases and J by 4 bases, with 14 bases between. This CDR3 region has 14 residues. The CDR3 loop is CASIAGTLGNTIYF. Written as DNA, the CDR3 is TGTGCCAGCATTGCCGGGACTCTAGGAAACACCATATATTTT.

J is TRBJ2-5 and V is TRBV25-1; 8 positions agree with TRBD2. The CDR3 has 15 amino acids. CDR1 is MGHDK and CDR2 is SYGVNS in the germline V gene. V trimming: 2 bases; J trimming: 9 bases; junction bases outside the gene matches: 11. The CDR3 sequence is CASSEHGLAAVAQYF. CDR3 in DNA: TGTGCCAGCAGTGAACATGGACTAGCCGCGGTAGCCCAGTACTTC.

This chain connects TRBV19 to TRBJ1-4; D call uncertain. V gave up 6 bases and J gave up 2 bases, with 22 bases separating them. Per germline, CDR1 LNHDA and CDR2 SQIVND (reference sequence). CDR3 length: 18 residues. This CDR3 reads CASSVIPSIAATNEKLFF. CDR3 bases: TGTGCCAGTAGCGTCATACCCAGTATCGCGGCGACTAATGAAAAACTGTTTTTT.

The V and J genes are TRBV25-1 and TRBJ2-5; 7 nucleotides align to TRBD2. This CDR3 has 15 residues. Germline assignment: CDR1 MGHDK and CDR2 SYGVNS. Losses at the gene ends were 4 bases for V and 2 bases for J; bases not matched to a gene: 7. CDR3 sequence: CASSGASGSQETQYF. The CDR3 region has the DNA TGTGCCAGCAGTGGGGCTAGCGGATCTCAAGAGACCCAGTACTTC. Based on the CDR3 plus reference TRBV25-1 and TRBJ2-5, the full variable domain is EADIYQTPRYLVIGTGKKITLECSQTMGHDKMYWYQQDPGMELHLIHYSYGVNSTEKGDLSSESTVSRIRTEHFPLTLESARPSHTSQYLCASSGASGSQETQYFGPGTRLLVL.

This clone showed up just once. The chain uses TRBV7-8 and TRBJ1-4, with D uncertain. Trimming removed 2 bases at V and 3 bases at J, with 13 bases between. CDR3 length: 16 residues. Per the germline V gene, CDR1 is SGHVS and CDR2 is FQNEAQ. This CDR3 is CASSLNEAAANEKLFF. CDR3 bases: TGTGCCAGCAGCTTAAACGAGGCAGCGGCTAATGAAAAACTGTTTTTT. Full variable domain (missing parts from reference TRBV7-8 and TRBJ1-4): GAGVSQSPRYKVAKRGQDVALRCDPISGHVSLFWYQQALGQGPEFLTYFQNEAQLDKSGLPSDRFFAERPEGSVSTLKIQRTQQEDSAVYLCASSLNEAAANEKLFFGSGTQLSVL.

This sequence joins TRBV27 and TRBJ2-7; D unresolved. V was cut by 3 bases and J by 1 base, with 7 bases left in between. Germline V gene lookup returns CDR1 MNHEY and CDR2 SMNVEV (reference sequence). This CDR3 contains 13 residues. The CDR3 bases are TGTGCCAGCAGTTTCGCAGGATCCTACGAGCAGTACTTC. Residues: CASSFAGSYEQYF.

The chain links TRBV5-8 to TRBJ1-1, with a weak D call TRBD1 (5 bases). This CDR3 spans 14 amino acids. Deletions cut 1 base from V and 5 bases from J, with 12 bases between. Germline values: CDR1 SGHTS, CDR2 YDEGEE. The CDR3 region is CASSLRQGRTEAFF. In DNA form, the CDR3 reads TGTGCCAGCAGCTTGCGGCAGGGAAGAACTGAAGCTTTCTTT.

CDR3 region: CSASNTAYGYTF. The CDR3 bases are TGCAGTGCTAGTAATACAGCCTATGGCTACACCTTC. The chain combines TRBV20-1 with TRBJ1-2; D is undetermined. Germline V gives CDR1 DFQATT, CDR2 SNEGSKA (reference sequence). The CDR3 totals 12 residues. The V and J ends lost 3 bases and 4 bases respectively, with 9 bases between them.

The chain recombines TRBV11-2 with TRBJ2-2, with TRBD1 matching over 8 bases. The germline gives CDR1 SGHAT, CDR2 FQNNGV. After removal of 1 base from V and 1 base from J, the junction contained 5 bases not matched to a gene. The length of the CDR3 is 17 residues. The CDR3 DNA follows: TGTGCCAGCAGCTTAGGTCCTGGACAGGGGAACACCGGGGAGCTGTTTTTT. Translated: CASSLGPGQGNTGELFF. Together with reference TRBV11-2 and TRBJ2-2, the CDR3 gives the full variable domain: EAGVAQSPRYKIIEKRQSVAFWCNPISGHATLYWYQQILGQGPKLLIQFQNNGVVDDSQLPKDRFSAERLKGVDSTLKIQPAKLEDSAVYLCASSLGPGQGNTGELFFGEGSRLTVL.

This clone was found once. This sequence joins TRBV4-2 and TRBJ2-1; a weak D match, TRBD2 (6 bases). V shed 5 bases and J shed 0 bases, with 23 bases lying between them. Germline assignment: CDR1 LGHNA and CDR2 YNFKEQ. The CDR3 spans 19 residues. CDR3 in amino acids: CASSSGLPSGGLSYNEQFF. Written as DNA, the CDR3 is TGTGCCAGCAGCTCAGGATTACCGTCCGGGGGACTCTCCTACAATGAGCAGTTCTTC.

The chain uses TRBV3-1 (or the pseudogene TRBV3-2) and TRBJ2-5; 14 bases are shared with TRBD2. V was pared by 3 bases and J by 1 base, with 4 bases of the junction left unmatched. Looked up from germline, CDR1 is LGHDT and CDR2 is YNNKEL (reference sequence). The CDR3 has 17 residues. The DNA of the CDR3 is TGTGCCAGCAGCCAGTCGACTAGCGGGGGGGGCCAAGAGACCCAGTACTTC. This codes for CASSQSTSGGGQETQYF.